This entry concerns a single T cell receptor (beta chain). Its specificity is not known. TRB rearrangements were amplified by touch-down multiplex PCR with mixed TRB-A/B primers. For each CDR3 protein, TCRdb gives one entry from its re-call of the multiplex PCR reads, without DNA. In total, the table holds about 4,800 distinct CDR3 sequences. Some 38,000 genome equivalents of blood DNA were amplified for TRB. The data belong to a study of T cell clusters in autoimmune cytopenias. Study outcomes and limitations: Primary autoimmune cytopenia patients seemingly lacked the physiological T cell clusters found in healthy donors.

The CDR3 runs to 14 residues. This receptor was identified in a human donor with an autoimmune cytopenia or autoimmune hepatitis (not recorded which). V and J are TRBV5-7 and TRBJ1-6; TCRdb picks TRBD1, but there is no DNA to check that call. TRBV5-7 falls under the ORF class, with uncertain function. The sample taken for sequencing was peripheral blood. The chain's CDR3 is CASSRQGLNSPLHF.